The entry below describes one TCR beta chain. This specimen belongs to a study of blood T cell repertoires in COVID-19. Across the study: Sources were T cells, B-cell-depleted T cells, or PBMCs; the material itself was cDNA or gDNA.

There are 15 residues in the CDR3. V lost 5 bases and J lost 4, with 17 bases in between. Germline V gene sequence: CDR1 MGHRA, CDR2 YSYEKL. Authors' processing steps: Scientists estimated how many nucleated cells there were by amplifying reference gene primers. The assay was immunoSEQ multiplex PCR, and TCRdb's table has in-frame clones only and misses some. V, J and clone size derive from that table, while D and trimming were established from the DNA sequence. Seen here are over 200,000 clones, more than 65% observed once, and the top ten hold approximately 4.4%. V usage is TRBV4-1 and J usage is TRBJ2-5; D possibly corresponds to TRBD2 (7 bases). Sample: peripheral blood. The TCR was taken from a man aged 45 to 65 with active or convalescent COVID-19. The CDR3 DNA reads as TGCGCCAGCAGCAATAGGGGGGGGGTCGCAGAGACCCAGTACTTC. Translating gives CASSNRGGVAETQYF.